This TCR beta chain originates from a study of blood T cell repertoires in COVID-19. Study at large: Both acute and convalescent COVID-19 samples were obtained from the United States, Italy and Spain.

The CDR3 runs 12 residues. The germline CDR1 and CDR2 sequences are SNHLY and FYNNEI. The V and J ends lost 6 bases and 6 bases respectively, with 9 bases between them. In the source study's methods: Amplification with reference gene primers provided the estimates of nucleated cell counts. This table comes from immunoSEQ multiplex PCR, and its TCRdb copy is limited to in-frame clones, with some not included. Clonal size and the V and J genes are those of that table, whereas D and trimming came from the DNA. The top ten hold 25% to 30% of the sample, which has about 80,000 clones, around 83% seen once. This clone was detected a few times.

The chain employs TRBV2 and TRBJ1-5, with D tentatively TRBD1 (5 bases). The source of this sequence is a human donor in a cohort sampled during active COVID-19. Sequencing was done on a sample of peripheral blood. The CDR3 protein is CASRGEAQPQHF. CDR3 nucleotide sequence: TGTGCCAGCAGGGGGGAGGCTCAGCCCCAGCATTTT.